The clone carrying this TCR beta chain was counted only a few times. This CDR3 spans 12 amino acids. Trimming left V 1 base short and J 11 bases short, with 11 bases between. Germline-derived CDR1 and CDR2 are SNHLY and FYNNEI. As processed by the authors: Amplification of reference gene primers provided the estimated nucleated cell counts. Some clones are missing from TCRdb's copy, which holds only in-frame ones; the method was immunoSEQ multiplex PCR. Clonal size and the V and J genes are those of that table, whereas D and trimming came from the DNA. This table holds some 78,000 clones, almost 90% found once. The entry originates in a study of blood T cell repertoires in COVID-19. Looking at the study overall: PBMCs, B-cell-depleted T cells, or T cells provided the cDNA or gDNA that made up the material.

The sequence derives from a woman older than 75 with active or convalescent COVID-19. Specimen: peripheral blood. The chain is built from TRBV2 and TRBJ1-2; the D gene is possibly TRBD1 (5 bases). CDR3 DNA sequence: TGTGCCAGCAGTGAAGAGACAGAAGGGTACACCTTC. Its protein product is CASSEETEGYTF.